The 29 T cell receptor beta chains reported below all come from one sample, sequenced in a study of cytomegalovirus exposure and HLA in healthy donors. Primers: 60 Vbeta forward and 13 Jbeta reverse. Repertoires were generated with immunoSEQ multiplex PCR, while TCRdb's copy carries only in-frame clones and drops some. There are 100,000 to 150,000 clones in the sample; around four fifths occur only once, and approximately 7.8% lies in the top ten. The material sequenced was PBMCs. These receptors originate from a male donor in good health and CMV-seronegative.

The chain couples TRBV29-1 to TRBJ1-4; TRBD1 matches 8 bases. Germline CDR1 is SQVTM and CDR2 is ANQGSEA. The ends lost 4 bases at V and 5 bases at J; junction bases unmatched: 3. This CDR3 is built from 13 residues. The chain's CDR3 is CSVAQGGNEKLFF. In nucleotides, the CDR3 is TGCAGCGTTGCACAGGGGGGGAATGAAAAACTGTTTTTT.

This clone has just a few counts. This chain connects TRBV11-3 to TRBJ2-3; TRBD2 agrees at 7 bases. This CDR3 contains 15 residues. The V gene's germline CDR1 is SGHNT and CDR2 YENEEA. With V trimmed by 6 bases and J by 7 bases, 13 bases remained unmatched. As DNA, the CDR3 is TGTGCCAGCAGTGACACCGCTGCTAGCGGACATACGCAGTATTTT. It codes for CASSDTAASGHTQYF.

The chain has TRBV29-1 and TRBJ2-7, with D possibly matching TRBD1 (6 bases). Germline V gene data show CDR1 as SQVTM and CDR2 as ANQGSEA. V lost 7 bases and J lost 1, with 14 bases in between. This CDR3 is 13 amino acids long. CDR3 amino acids: CSASTGSSYEQYF. CDR3 DNA: TGCAGCGCCTCCACAGGGAGTTCCTACGAGCAGTACTTC.

CDR3 bases: TGTGCCAGCAGCTTTATAGCGAGTGGCTACAATGAGCAGTTCTTC. Protein product: CASSFIASGYNEQFF. The chain joins TRBV7-9 to TRBJ2-1; D perhaps matches TRBD2 (5 bases). The CDR3 totals 15 residues. The V and J ends lost 3 bases and 3 bases respectively, with 12 bases between them. Germline CDR1 is SEHNR and CDR2 is FQNEAQ (reference sequence). The full variable domain, with the rest looked up from reference TRBV7-9 and TRBJ2-1, is DTGVSQNPRHKITKRGQNVTFRCDPISEHNRLYWYRQTLGQGPEFLTYFQNEAQLEKSRLLSDRFSAERPKGSFSTLEIQRTEQGDSAMYLCASSFIASGYNEQFFGPGTRLTVL.

The rearrangement uses TRBV30 and TRBJ2-2, with 11 bases identical to TRBD1. The junction had 4 bases not matched to a gene; V was cut back by 3 bases and J by 4 bases. The CDR3 contains 15 residues. Germline CDR1 and CDR2: GTSNPN and SVGIG (reference sequence). The CDR3 coding sequence is TGTGCCTGGAGCGGGACAGGGGGATCCACCGGGGAGCTGTTTTTT. Amino acids: CAWSGTGGSTGELFF.

This chain connects TRBV5-4 to TRBJ2-1; D is unclear. The CDR3 is 15 residues long. V was pared by 4 bases and J by 0 bases, with 11 bases between. Germline CDR1 and CDR2: SGHNT and YYREEE (reference sequence). CDR3: CASSPPLSSYNEQFF. The CDR3 coding sequence is TGTGCCAGCAGCCCACCATTGAGCTCCTACAATGAGCAGTTCTTC.

This chain uses TRBV9 with TRBJ2-3; maybe TRBD2 (6 bases). In germline, CDR1 is SGDLS, CDR2 YYNGEE. Trimming removed 4 bases from V and 2 bases from J, with 11 bases in between. The CDR3 runs to 14 residues. CDR3 sequence: CASSPRDLTDTQYF. CDR3 sequence (DNA): TGTGCCAGCAGCCCGCGGGACCTCACAGATACGCAGTATTTT.

The chain couples TRBV11-2 to TRBJ1-1; TRBD1 agrees at 9 bases. The germline CDR1 and CDR2 sequences are SGHAT and FQNNGV. J lost 1 base, V lost 4 bases, and 7 bases had no gene match. This CDR3 is 16 amino acids long. This CDR3 reads CASSYTGTGTNTEAFF. The DNA of the CDR3 is TGTGCCAGCAGCTACACCGGGACAGGGACGAACACTGAAGCTTTCTTT.

In DNA, the CDR3 is TGTGCCAGCAGCGAGGGACAGGGAGGATCCTACGAGCAGTACTTC. This gives the protein CASSEGQGGSYEQYF. The rearrangement joins TRBV9 to TRBJ2-7; 9 bases align to TRBD1. Trimming removed 3 bases from V and 1 base from J; junction bases left unmatched: 5. Germline CDR1 and CDR2: SGDLS and YYNGEE. The CDR3 has 15 residues.

The J gene is TRBJ1-4, the V gene TRBV19, with 7 nucleotides matching TRBD1. Germline V gene lookup returns CDR1 LNHDA and CDR2 SQIVND (reference sequence). V dropped 6 bases and J dropped 7; count of bases not matched to a gene: 8. This CDR3 comprises 14 residues. CDR3 residues: CASRSTGIVEKLFF. CDR3 DNA sequence: TGTGCCAGTAGATCGACAGGGATTGTTGAAAAACTGTTTTTT.

The chain is built from TRBV10-3 and TRBJ1-4; TRBD1 matches at 12 bases. With V trimmed by 3 bases and J by 8 bases, 4 bases remained unmatched. The CDR3 covers 15 residues. CDR1 is ENHRY and CDR2 is SYGVKD in the germline V gene. CDR3 coding DNA: TGTGCCATCAGTGACGGCGGGACAGGGGGCGAAAAACTGTTTTTT. Translated: CAISDGGTGGEKLFF.

This clone was counted once. This chain joins TRBV19 and TRBJ1-5, with D maybe TRBD1 (6 bases). This CDR3 comprises 17 residues. The germline gives CDR1 LNHDA, CDR2 SQIVND (reference sequence). V lost 4 bases and J lost 0, with 16 bases in between. The CDR3 sequence is CASSTTGGGGSNQPQHF. The CDR3 coding sequence is TGTGCCAGTAGTACGACCGGGGGGGGCGGTAGCAATCAGCCCCAGCATTTT.

The gene calls are TRBV7-9 and TRBJ1-1, with 9 bases lining up with TRBD1. Per germline, CDR1 SEHNR and CDR2 FQNEAQ (reference sequence). V shed 5 bases and J 4 bases; nucleotides not matched to a gene: 5. The CDR3 contains 14 residues. CDR3 in amino acids: CASSVYRGPTEAFF. The CDR3 region has the DNA TGTGCCAGCAGCGTTTACAGGGGGCCCACTGAAGCTTTCTTT.

The chain combines TRBV7-9 with TRBJ1-1; TRBD1 agrees at 10 bases. Germline trimming cut 6 bases from V and 4 bases from J; bases unmatched to any gene: 8. From germline, CDR1 is SEHNR and CDR2 FQNEAQ (reference sequence). This CDR3 has 15 amino acids. DNA for the CDR3: TGTGCCAGCAGTTTCTGGGGACAGGGGAGCACTGAAGCTTTCTTT. As protein: CASSFWGQGSTEAFF.

The V and J genes are TRBV9 and TRBJ1-6; possibly TRBD1 for D (5 bases). V was trimmed by 0 bases and J by 5 bases, leaving 6 bases between them. This CDR3 has 14 amino acids. Germline assignment: CDR1 SGDLS and CDR2 YYNGEE. DNA of the CDR3: TGTGCCAGCAGCGTAGCAGGGAATAATTCACCCCTCCACTTT. Translating it yields CASSVAGNNSPLHF.

This clone appeared once. The rearrangement joins TRBV19 to TRBJ1-1, with no clear D. The CDR3 loop spans 15 amino acids. V lost 4 bases and J 2 bases, leaving 14 bases between the germline ends. The V gene's germline CDR1 is LNHDA and CDR2 SQIVND (reference sequence). CDR3 nucleotide sequence: TGTGCCAGTAGTACCCCCTGGTGGCCCAACACTGAAGCTTTCTTT. Its protein product is CASSTPWWPNTEAFF.

The chain has TRBV5-6 and TRBJ2-4; weak D call: TRBD1 (6 bases). Germline V lookup: CDR1 SGHDT, CDR2 YYEEEE. This CDR3 has 17 amino acids. The V end was cut by 3 bases, the J end by 1 base, with 17 bases between. CDR3 nucleotides: TGTGCCAGCAGCTCTTCAGGGGTCACTACGGCCAAAAACATTCAGTACTTC. Its protein is CASSSSGVTTAKNIQYF.

This clone turned up a few times. The rearrangement links TRBV19 to TRBJ1-1, with D perhaps TRBD1 (5 bases). Germline CDR1 LNHDA, CDR2 SQIVND (reference sequence). CDR3 length: 12 residues. V dropped 7 bases and J dropped 5 bases, with 11 bases sitting between them. CDR3: CASKEGITEAFF. CDR3 bases: TGTGCCAGTAAGGAGGGGATAACTGAAGCTTTCTTT.

The chain joins TRBV5-5 to TRBJ1-5, with 7 bases lining up with TRBD1. This CDR3 comprises 17 residues. CDR1 and CDR2 (germline): SGHKS, YYEKEE (reference sequence). Unmatched junction bases numbered 10, after V lost 4 bases and J lost 0 bases. CDR3 amino acids: CASSRDPGQNSNQPQHF. The DNA for the CDR3 is TGTGCCAGCAGCAGAGACCCGGGACAGAATAGCAATCAGCCCCAGCATTTT.

This clone was recorded once. The CDR3 spells CASSLAIGQEETQYF. The DNA of the CDR3 is TGTGCCAGCAGCTTAGCGATTGGACAGGAAGAGACCCAGTACTTC. V is TRBV7-6 and J is TRBJ2-5; 7 nucleotides match TRBD1. Trimming took 0 bases from V and 3 from J; bases not matched to a gene: 4. Germline CDR1 reads SGHVS; CDR2 reads FNYEAQ. The CDR3 runs to 15 residues.

J is TRBJ2-3 and V is TRBV11-3; 7 positions agree with TRBD1. The CDR3 is 15 residues long. V dropped 1 base and J dropped 2; count of bases not matched to a gene: 3. CDR1 is SGHNT, CDR2 YENEEA, per germline. For the CDR3, the DNA is TGTGCCAGCAGCTTAGGGGACAGAAACACAGATACGCAGTATTTT. The encoded protein is CASSLGDRNTDTQYF.

This chain connects TRBV4-3 to TRBJ2-2, with TRBD2 matching over 8 bases. The CDR3 is 18 residues long. The germline CDR1 and CDR2 sequences are LGHNA and YSLEER. V lost 0 bases to trimming and J lost 6 bases; unmatched junction nucleotides: 12. In DNA, the CDR3 is TGCGCCAGCAGCCAAGATCCTGGTAGCGGGGCCCTCCCCGGGGAGCTGTTTTTT. Amino acid sequence: CASSQDPGSGALPGELFF.

The chain has TRBV6-1 and TRBJ2-7, with TRBD2 matching over 11 bases. Germline CDR1 is MNHNS and CDR2 is SASEGT. The length of the CDR3 is 14 residues. V trimming: 5 bases; J trimming: 2 bases; junction bases outside the gene matches: 2. The CDR3 loop reads CASSNSGGAYEQYF. CDR3 coding DNA: TGTGCCAGCAGTAATAGCGGGGGGGCCTACGAGCAGTACTTC.

DNA for the CDR3: TGTGCCAGTACCCCAGGACAGGGGGGGTCCGGGGAGCTGTTTTTT. This encodes CASTPGQGGSGELFF. The chain uses TRBV19 and TRBJ2-2; 10 bases are a match to TRBD1. With V trimmed by 7 bases and J by 6 bases, 8 bases remained unmatched. The CDR3 covers 15 residues. CDR1 and CDR2 from the germline V gene are LNHDA and SQIVND (reference sequence).

The V call is TRBV7-9, the J call TRBJ1-1; D gene uncertain. Per germline, CDR1 SEHNR and CDR2 FQNEAQ (reference sequence). This CDR3 has 14 amino acids. Trimming left V 5 bases short and J 1 base short, with 11 bases between. The CDR3 bases are TGTGCCAGCAGCCCCGGACGGGGGAACACTGAAGCTTTCTTT. Its protein is CASSPGRGNTEAFF.

The sample holds a few counts of this clone. The chain is built from TRBV2 and TRBJ2-5; 12 bases are shared with TRBD2. CDR1 and CDR2 from the germline V gene are SNHLY and FYNNEI. This CDR3 comprises 17 residues. Trimming removed 6 bases from V and 7 bases from J; junction bases left unmatched: 15. CDR3 sequence: CASSGGLAGSPVGTQYF. The DNA of the CDR3 is TGTGCCAGCAGCGGAGGACTAGCGGGATCTCCCGTCGGGACCCAGTACTTC.

The chain has TRBV29-1 and TRBJ1-2, with 8 bases identical to TRBD1. Germline V lookup: CDR1 SQVTM, CDR2 ANQGSEA. The CDR3 runs 16 residues. The CDR3 loop reads CIPRGDRGKDNYGYTF. CDR3 nucleotide sequence: TGCATCCCTCGCGGAGACAGGGGAAAAGATAACTATGGCTACACCTTC.

The chain joins TRBV6-5 to TRBJ1-4, with TRBD1 matching over 9 bases. This CDR3 has 15 residues. Germline CDR1 MNHEY, CDR2 SVGAGI. V dropped 4 bases and J dropped 4; count of bases not matched to a gene: 4. CDR3 in amino acids: CASSFRTGVNEKLFF. The CDR3, as DNA: TGTGCCAGCAGTTTTCGGACAGGGGTTAATGAAAAACTGTTTTTT.

This rearrangement joins TRBV18 to TRBJ1-2, with unresolved D. Deletions cut 3 bases from V and 4 bases from J, with 9 bases between. Looked up from germline, CDR1 is KGHSH and CDR2 is LQKENI. The CDR3 length is 13 residues. The CDR3 DNA follows: TGTGCCAGCTCACCTTCGGGAGGCTATGGCTACACCTTC. Translating it yields CASSPSGGYGYTF.